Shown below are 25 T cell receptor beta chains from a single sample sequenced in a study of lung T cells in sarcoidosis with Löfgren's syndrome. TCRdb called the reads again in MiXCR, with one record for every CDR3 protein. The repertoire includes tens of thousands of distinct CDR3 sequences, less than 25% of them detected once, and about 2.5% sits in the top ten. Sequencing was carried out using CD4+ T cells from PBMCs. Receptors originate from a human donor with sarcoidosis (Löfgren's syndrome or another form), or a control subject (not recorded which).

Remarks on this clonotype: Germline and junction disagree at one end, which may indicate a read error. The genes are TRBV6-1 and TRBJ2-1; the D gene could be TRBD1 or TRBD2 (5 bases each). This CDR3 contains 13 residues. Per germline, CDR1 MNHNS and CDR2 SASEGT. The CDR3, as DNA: TGTGCCAGCGGGGACCGGAGCTACGATGAGCAGTTCTTC. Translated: CASGDRSYDEQFF.

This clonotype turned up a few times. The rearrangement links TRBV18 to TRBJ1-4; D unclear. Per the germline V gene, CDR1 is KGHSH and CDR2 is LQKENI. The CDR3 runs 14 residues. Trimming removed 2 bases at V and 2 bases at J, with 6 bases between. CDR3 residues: CASSPGSTNEKLFF. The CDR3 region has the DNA TGTGCCAGCTCACCAGGGTCCACTAATGAAAAACTGTTTTTT.

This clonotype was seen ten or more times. The CDR3 loop is CASSLLLTGARSGANVLTF. The CDR3 DNA is TGTGCCAGCAGCCTCTTGCTGACAGGGGCCCGCTCTGGGGCCAACGTCCTGACTTTC. The chain combines TRBV6-1 with TRBJ2-6; 8 nucleotides agree with TRBD1. CDR3 length: 19 amino acids. Germline V CDR1 and CDR2: MNHNS, SASEGT. V lost 6 bases, J lost 0 bases, and 13 bases stayed unmatched.

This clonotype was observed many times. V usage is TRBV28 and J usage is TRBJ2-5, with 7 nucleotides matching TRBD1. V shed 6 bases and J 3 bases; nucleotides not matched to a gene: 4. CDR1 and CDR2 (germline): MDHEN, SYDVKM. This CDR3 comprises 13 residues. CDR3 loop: CASRSQGEETQYF. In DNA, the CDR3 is TGTGCCAGCAGATCCCAGGGGGAAGAGACCCAGTACTTC.

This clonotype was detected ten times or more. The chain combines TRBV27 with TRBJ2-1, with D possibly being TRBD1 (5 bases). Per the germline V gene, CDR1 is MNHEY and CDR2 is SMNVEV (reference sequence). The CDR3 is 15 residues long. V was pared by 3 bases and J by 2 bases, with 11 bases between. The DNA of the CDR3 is TGTGCCAGCAGTTTTGGGGCGTATGCCTACAATGAGCAGTTCTTC. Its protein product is CASSFGAYAYNEQFF.

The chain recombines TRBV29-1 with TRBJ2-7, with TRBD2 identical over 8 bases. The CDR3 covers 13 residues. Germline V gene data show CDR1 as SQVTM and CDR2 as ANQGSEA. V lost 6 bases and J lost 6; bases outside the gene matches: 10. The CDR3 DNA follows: TGCAGCGTCCTGCATAGCGGGATCATCGAGCAGTACTTC. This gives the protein CSVLHSGIIEQYF.

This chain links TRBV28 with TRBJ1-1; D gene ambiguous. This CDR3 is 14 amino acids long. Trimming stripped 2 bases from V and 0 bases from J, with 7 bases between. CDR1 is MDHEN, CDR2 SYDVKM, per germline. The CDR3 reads CASSLATMNTEAFF. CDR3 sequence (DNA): TGTGCCAGCAGTTTAGCGACCATGAACACTGAAGCTTTCTTT. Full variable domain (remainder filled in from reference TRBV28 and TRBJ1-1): DVKVTQSSRYLVKRTGEKVFLECVQDMDHENMFWYRQDPGLGLRLIYFSYDVKMKEKGDIPEGYSVSREKKERFSLILESASTNQTSMYLCASSLATMNTEAFFGQGTRLTVV.

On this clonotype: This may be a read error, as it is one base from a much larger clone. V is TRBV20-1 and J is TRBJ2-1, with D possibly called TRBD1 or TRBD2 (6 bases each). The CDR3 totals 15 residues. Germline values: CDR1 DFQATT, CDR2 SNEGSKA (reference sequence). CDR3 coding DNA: TGCAGTGCTAGAGCTGGCTCGGGGGCCTACAGTGAGCAGTTCTTC. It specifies CSARAGSGAYSEQFF.

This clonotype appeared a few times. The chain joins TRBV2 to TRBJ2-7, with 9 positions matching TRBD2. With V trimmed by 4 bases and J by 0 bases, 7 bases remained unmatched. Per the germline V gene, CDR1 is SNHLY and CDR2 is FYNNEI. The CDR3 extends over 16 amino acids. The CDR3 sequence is CASSAGPSGISYEQYF. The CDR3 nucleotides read TGTGCCAGCAGTGCCGGCCCTAGCGGGATCTCCTACGAGCAGTACTTC.

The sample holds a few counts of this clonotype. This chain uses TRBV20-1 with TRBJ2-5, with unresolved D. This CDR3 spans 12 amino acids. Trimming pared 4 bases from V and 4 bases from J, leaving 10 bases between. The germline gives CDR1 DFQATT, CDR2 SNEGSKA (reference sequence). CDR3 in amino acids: CSAIRRGETQYF. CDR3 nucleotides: TGCAGTGCTATCCGGCGAGGAGAGACCCAGTACTTC.

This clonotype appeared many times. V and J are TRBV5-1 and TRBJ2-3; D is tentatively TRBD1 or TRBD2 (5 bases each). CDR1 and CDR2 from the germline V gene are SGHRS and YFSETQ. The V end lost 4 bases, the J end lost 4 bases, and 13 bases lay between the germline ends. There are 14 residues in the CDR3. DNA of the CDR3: TGCGCCAGCAGCCCCCGGGGCGGCCCAGATACGCAGTATTTT. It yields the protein CASSPRGGPDTQYF.

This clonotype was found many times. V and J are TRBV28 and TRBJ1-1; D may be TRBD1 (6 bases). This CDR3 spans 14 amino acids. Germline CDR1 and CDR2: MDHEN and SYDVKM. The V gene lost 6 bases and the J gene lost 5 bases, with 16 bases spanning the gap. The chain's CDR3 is CASSLQGRSTEAFF. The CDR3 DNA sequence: TGTGCCAGCAGCCTACAGGGTAGGTCGACTGAAGCTTTCTTT.

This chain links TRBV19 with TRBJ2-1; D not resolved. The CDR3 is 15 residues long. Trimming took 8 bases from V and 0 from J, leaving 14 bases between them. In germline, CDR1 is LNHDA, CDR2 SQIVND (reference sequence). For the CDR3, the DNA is TGTGCCAGTGCACGGACGAGCAGCTCCTACAATGAGCAGTTCTTC. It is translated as CASARTSSSYNEQFF.

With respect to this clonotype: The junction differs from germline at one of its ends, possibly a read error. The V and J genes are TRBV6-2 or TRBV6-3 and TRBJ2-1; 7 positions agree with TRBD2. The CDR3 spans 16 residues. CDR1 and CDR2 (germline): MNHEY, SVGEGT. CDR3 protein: CASKGDYGGYYNEQLF. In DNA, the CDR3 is TGTGCCAGCAAAGGGGACTATGGAGGCTACTACAATGAGCAGCTCTTC.

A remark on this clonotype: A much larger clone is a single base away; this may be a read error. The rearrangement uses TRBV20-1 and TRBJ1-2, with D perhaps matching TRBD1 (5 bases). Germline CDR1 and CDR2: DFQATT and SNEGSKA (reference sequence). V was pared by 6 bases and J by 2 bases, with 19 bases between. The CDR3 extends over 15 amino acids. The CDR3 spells CSALRGQGGNYGYTF. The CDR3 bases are TGCAGTGCACTCCGCGGGCAGGGAGGAAACTATGGCTACACCTTC.

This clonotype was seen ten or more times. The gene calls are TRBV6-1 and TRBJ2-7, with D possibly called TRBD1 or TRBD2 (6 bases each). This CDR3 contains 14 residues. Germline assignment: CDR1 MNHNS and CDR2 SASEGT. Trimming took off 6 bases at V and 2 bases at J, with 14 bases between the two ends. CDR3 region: CASSFAGGPYEQYV. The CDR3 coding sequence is TGTGCCAGCAGCTTCGCCGGGGGCCCCTACGAGCAGTACGTC.

The CDR3: CASSLGSGPLGYSNQPQHF. CDR3 bases: TGTGCCAGCAGCTTAGGTTCGGGACCCCTCGGGTATAGCAATCAGCCCCAGCATTTT. The gene calls are TRBV7-2 and TRBJ1-5; D may be TRBD1 (5 bases). The CDR3 is 19 residues long. Trimming cost V 1 base and J 0 bases, with 19 bases left between them. Germline values: CDR1 SGHTA, CDR2 FQGNSA. The variable domain in full, with the rest retrieved from reference TRBV7-2 and TRBJ1-5, is GAGVSQSPSNKVTEKGKDVELRCDPISGHTALYWYRQSLGQGLEFLIYFQGNSAPDKSGLPSDRFSAERTGGSVSTLTIQRTQQEDSAVYLCASSLGSGPLGYSNQPQHFGDGTRLSIL.

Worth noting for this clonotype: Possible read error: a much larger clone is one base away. The chain's CDR3 is CSASWDRKDTEAFF. The CDR3, as DNA: TGCAGTGCTAGTTGGGACAGGAAGGACACTGAAGCTTTCTTT. The genes are TRBV20-1 and TRBJ1-1; 8 nucleotides line up with TRBD1. V lost 3 bases, J lost 3 bases, and 6 bases stayed unmatched. The CDR3 extends over 14 amino acids. CDR1 DFQATT and CDR2 SNEGSKA come from the germline V gene (reference sequence).

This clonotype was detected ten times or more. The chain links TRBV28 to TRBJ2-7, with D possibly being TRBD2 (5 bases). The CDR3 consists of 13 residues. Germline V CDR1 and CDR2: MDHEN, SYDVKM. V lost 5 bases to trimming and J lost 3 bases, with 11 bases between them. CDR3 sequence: CASSLPGLYEQYF. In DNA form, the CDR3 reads TGTGCCAGCAGTCTACCTGGACTCTACGAGCAGTACTTC.

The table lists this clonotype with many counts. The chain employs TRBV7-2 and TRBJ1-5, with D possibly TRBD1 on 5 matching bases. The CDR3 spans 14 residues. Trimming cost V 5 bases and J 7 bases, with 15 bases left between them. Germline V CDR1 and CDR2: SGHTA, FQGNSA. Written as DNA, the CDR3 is TGTGCCAGCAGCCTCGGGACGATAAGCCAGCCCCAGCATTTT. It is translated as CASSLGTISQPQHF. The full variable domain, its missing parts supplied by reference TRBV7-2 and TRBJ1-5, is GAGVSQSPSNKVTEKGKDVELRCDPISGHTALYWYRQSLGQGLEFLIYFQGNSAPDKSGLPSDRFSAERTGGSVSTLTIQRTQQEDSAVYLCASSLGTISQPQHFGDGTRLSIL.

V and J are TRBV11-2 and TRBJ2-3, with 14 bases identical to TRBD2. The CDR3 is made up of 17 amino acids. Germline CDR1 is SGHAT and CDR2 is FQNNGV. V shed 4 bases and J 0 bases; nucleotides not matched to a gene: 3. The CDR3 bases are TGTGCCAGCAGCTCGGGGACTAGCGGGGGCAGCACAGATACGCAGTATTTT. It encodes CASSSGTSGGSTDTQYF.

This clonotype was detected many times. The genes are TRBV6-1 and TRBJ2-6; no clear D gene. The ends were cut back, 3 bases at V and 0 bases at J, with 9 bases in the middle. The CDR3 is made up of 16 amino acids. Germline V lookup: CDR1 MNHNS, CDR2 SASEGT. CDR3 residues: CASSEASSSGANVLTF. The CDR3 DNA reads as TGTGCCAGCAGTGAGGCCAGTTCCTCTGGGGCCAACGTCCTGACTTTC.

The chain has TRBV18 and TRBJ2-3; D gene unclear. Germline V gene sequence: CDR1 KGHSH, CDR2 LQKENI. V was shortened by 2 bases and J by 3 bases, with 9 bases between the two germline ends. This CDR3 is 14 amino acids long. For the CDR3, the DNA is TGTGCCAGCTCACCAGTCGTAGAGACAGATACGCAGTATTTT. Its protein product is CASSPVVETDTQYF. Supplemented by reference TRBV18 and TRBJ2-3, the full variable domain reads NAGVMQNPRHLVRRRGQEARLRCSPMKGHSHVYWYRQLPEEGLKFMVYLQKENIIDESGMPKERFSAEFPKEGPSILRIQQVVRGDSAAYFCASSPVVETDTQYFGPGTRLTVL.

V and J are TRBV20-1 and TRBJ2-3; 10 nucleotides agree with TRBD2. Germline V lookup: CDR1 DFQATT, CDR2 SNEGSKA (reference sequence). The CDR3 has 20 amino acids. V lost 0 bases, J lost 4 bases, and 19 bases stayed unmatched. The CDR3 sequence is CSARDHHWPAGGPSADTQYF. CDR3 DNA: TGCAGTGCTAGAGACCACCACTGGCCAGCGGGAGGGCCGAGCGCAGATACGCAGTATTTT.

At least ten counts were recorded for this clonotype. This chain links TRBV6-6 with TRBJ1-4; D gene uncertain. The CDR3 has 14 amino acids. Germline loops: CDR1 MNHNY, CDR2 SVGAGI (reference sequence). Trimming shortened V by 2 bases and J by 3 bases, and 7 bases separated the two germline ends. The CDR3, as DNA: TGTGCCAGCAGTTACGGAGGACCTAATGAAAAACTGTTTTTT. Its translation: CASSYGGPNEKLFF.